Here is one T cell receptor (beta chain) with its context. Its specificity is not known. This sample was included in a study of beta chain features in type 1 diabetes. Overall study context: Examined across all samples were about 110,000,000 sorted cells.

All of the isolated RNA was reverse transcribed, so expressed TCRB transcripts were sequenced. Repertoires were generated with immunoSEQ multiplex PCR, while TCRdb's copy carries only in-frame clones and drops some. The table lists a few hundred thousand clones, roughly a tenth of them singletons. General study findings and limits: When cDNA is sequenced, cells with high TCR expression could be over-represented. It was among patients, rather than healthy donors, that naive, central memory and Treg TCRB repertoires appeared more similar.

The sample consisted of central memory CD4+ T cells from blood. This sequence was found in a man between 18 and 29 years old in good health.

CDR3 nucleotide sequence: TGTGCCAGCAGTATCTACCCGGGACTTCGCACAGATACGCAGTATTTT. The encoded protein is CASSIYPGLRTDTQYF. The chain is built from TRBV11-2 and TRBJ2-3, with TRBD2 as a possible D gene (6 bases). In germline, CDR1 is SGHAT, CDR2 FQNNGV. The CDR3 is made up of 16 amino acids. V lost 6 bases and J lost 1, with 17 bases in between.